This T cell receptor beta chain was sequenced during a study of blood T cells in healthy people across ages. As regards this clonotype: No antigen is known for it.

Findings and caveats of the study: Long-lived donors had more naive CD4+ cells and higher diversity than aged donors.

Germline CDR1 is SGDLS and CDR2 is YYNGEE. The CDR3 is 14 amino acids. A J-beta primer mix and a sample-barcoded 5' primer were used in a second PCR of about 7 to 12 cycles. MiXCR, applied by TCRdb to the 5' RACE reads, yields one record per CDR3 protein. There are roughly 2 million distinct CDR3 sequences in the sample; around 50% occur only once, and about 2.1% lies in the top ten. Caucasian, healthy and from Russia, the donors were aged between roughly 6 and 95. A minimum of 5 micrograms of total RNA was extracted per sample. This TCR was sampled from a middle-aged woman in good health. The specimen was blood. The chain uses TRBV9 and TRBJ2-7; the D is unclear. Judging by the DNA end, TRBJ2-5 fits better; the J call may be wrong. DNA of the CDR3: TGTGCCAGCAGCGTAGCGATTGTGAGTGAGACCCAGTACTTC. This codes for CASSVAIVSETQYF.